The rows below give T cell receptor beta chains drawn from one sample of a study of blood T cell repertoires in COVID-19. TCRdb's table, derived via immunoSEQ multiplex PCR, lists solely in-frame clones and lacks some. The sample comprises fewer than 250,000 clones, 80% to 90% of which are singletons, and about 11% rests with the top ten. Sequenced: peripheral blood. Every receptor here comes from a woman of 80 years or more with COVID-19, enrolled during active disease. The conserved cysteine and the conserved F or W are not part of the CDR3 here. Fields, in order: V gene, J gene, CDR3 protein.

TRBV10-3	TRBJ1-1	ATFFGTGGTEAF
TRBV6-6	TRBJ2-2	ASRRIAGTGELF
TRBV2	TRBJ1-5	ASTQQGRSNQPQH
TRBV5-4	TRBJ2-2	ASSFKASGGSSFTGELF
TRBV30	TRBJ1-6	ACAEGPPGAPLH
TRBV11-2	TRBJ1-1	ASSPGGRVTEAF
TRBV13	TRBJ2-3	ASSRRGRTDTQY
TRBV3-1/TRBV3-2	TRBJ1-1	ASSSNRGLMNTEAF
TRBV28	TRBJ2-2	ASSGWQGDFAGELF
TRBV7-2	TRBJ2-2	ASSRRTSGGPTGELF
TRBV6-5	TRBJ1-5	ASSRDTYSNQPQH
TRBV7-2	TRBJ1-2	ASSSRFSNYGYT
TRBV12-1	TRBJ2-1	ASSFLSGGYNEQF
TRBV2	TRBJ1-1	ASSPRENTEAF
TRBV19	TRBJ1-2	ASGQEYGYT
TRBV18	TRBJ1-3	ASARQGENTIY
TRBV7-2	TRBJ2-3	ASSAPGTGKQDTQY
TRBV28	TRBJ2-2	ASSPGSPEIPGELF
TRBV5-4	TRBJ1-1	ASRDGTGGTEAF
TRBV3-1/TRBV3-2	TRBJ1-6	ASSRGQGAGKSPLH
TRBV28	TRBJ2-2	ASRKTGGITGELF
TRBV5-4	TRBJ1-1	ASSRGTLNTEAF
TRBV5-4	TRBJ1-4	ASSPKGGGESEKLF
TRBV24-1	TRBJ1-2	ATRSGQGYGYT
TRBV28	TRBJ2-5	ASSRAGTKRETQY
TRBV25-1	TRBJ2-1	ASRRGGSYNEQF
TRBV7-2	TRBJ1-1	ASSWDRVTEAF
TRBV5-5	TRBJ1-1	ASSRTGSNTEAF
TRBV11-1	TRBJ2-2	ASLEGAGELF
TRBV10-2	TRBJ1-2	ASSDRVGYGYT
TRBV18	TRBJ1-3	ASSVNRGSSGNTIY
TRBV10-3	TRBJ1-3	AISGFQGHSGNTIY
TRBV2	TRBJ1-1	ASKGEYYLNTEAF
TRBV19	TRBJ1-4	ASIPGRTNEKLF
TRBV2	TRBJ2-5	ASRGTSGETQY
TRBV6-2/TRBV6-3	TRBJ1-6	ASSLPGLSPLH